One sample yielded the 9 T cell receptor beta chains listed below, sequenced in a study of blood T cell repertoires in COVID-19. Method: immunoSEQ multiplex PCR; TCRdb's copy keeps in-frame clones and lacks some. In the table there are some 120,000 clones, roughly four fifths of which are singletons. What was sequenced was peripheral blood. Receptors were obtained from a man aged 60-69 years with acute or convalescent COVID-19.

The chain uses TRBV18 and TRBJ1-1, with D perhaps TRBD1 (5 bases). CDR1 KGHSH and CDR2 LQKENI come from the germline V gene. The CDR3 totals 13 residues. Trimming shortened V by 2 bases and J by 5 bases, and 9 bases separated the two germline ends. The CDR3 DNA is TGTGCCAGCTCACCAATGGCAGGGACTGAAGCTTTCTTT. Encoded protein: CASSPMAGTEAFF.

The rearrangement joins TRBV5-4 to TRBJ2-5, with D possibly TRBD2 on 5 matching bases. This CDR3 has 14 amino acids. V was cut by 0 bases and J by 7 bases, with 13 bases left in between. Germline V CDR1 and CDR2: SGHNT, YYREEE (reference sequence). The chain's CDR3 is CASSLDQVRGTQYF. The CDR3 region has the DNA TGTGCCAGCAGCTTGGATCAGGTCCGGGGGACCCAGTACTTC.

This chain connects TRBV7-8 to TRBJ2-7, with TRBD1 matching 10 bases. The CDR3 loop spans 16 amino acids. From germline, CDR1 is SGHVS and CDR2 FQNEAQ. V lost 3 bases to trimming and J lost 6 bases; unmatched junction nucleotides: 11. The CDR3 bases are TGTGCCAGCAGCTTCCGGGACAGGGGTCTATCGCCCGAGCAGTACTTC. Encoded protein: CASSFRDRGLSPEQYF. Combining the CDR3 with reference TRBV7-8 and TRBJ2-7 gives the whole variable domain GAGVSQSPRYKVAKRGQDVALRCDPISGHVSLFWYQQALGQGPEFLTYFQNEAQLDKSGLPSDRFFAERPEGSVSTLKIQRTQQEDSAVYLCASSFRDRGLSPEQYFGPGTRLTVT.

The chain has TRBV7-2 and TRBJ1-1, with D tentatively TRBD1 (6 bases). Germline CDR1 and CDR2: SGHTA and FQGNSA. The CDR3 extends over 15 amino acids. Trimming pared 5 bases from V and 0 bases from J, leaving 13 bases between. The chain's CDR3 is CASSTAQGMNTEAFF. Written as DNA, the CDR3 is TGTGCCAGCAGCACTGCACAGGGCATGAACACTGAAGCTTTCTTT.

The chain links TRBV19 to TRBJ2-3; TRBD2 matches at 9 bases. This CDR3 is built from 13 residues. Germline CDR1 reads LNHDA; CDR2 reads SQIVND (reference sequence). V shed 8 bases, J shed 5 bases, and the junction held 5 bases outside the gene matches. The CDR3 protein is CASSLAGGDTQYF. CDR3 in DNA: TGTGCCAGTTCACTAGCGGGTGGAGATACGCAGTATTTT.

The chain couples TRBV4-1 to TRBJ1-4; 10 bases agree with TRBD1. This CDR3 region has 16 residues. J was trimmed by 7 bases and V by 2 bases; bases with no gene match: 7. Per germline, CDR1 MGHRA and CDR2 YSYEKL. As DNA, the CDR3 is TGCGCCAGCAGCCAATCACCGACAGGGGGCGGTGAAAAACTGTTTTTT. Protein: CASSQSPTGGGEKLFF.

In DNA, the CDR3 is TGTGCCAGCTCACAGGGAAAAATAAGCGGGAGTCTTGCGGATGAGCAGTTCTTC. Translation gives CASSQGKISGSLADEQFF. This chain connects TRBV18 to TRBJ2-1; 8 bases are a match to TRBD2. The V gene's germline CDR1 is KGHSH and CDR2 LQKENI. V was pared by 4 bases and J by 8 bases, with 19 bases of the junction left unmatched. This CDR3 region has 18 residues.

This clone was recorded only once. This sequence joins TRBV9 and TRBJ2-5, with 9 bases that match TRBD2. Germline CDR1 is SGDLS and CDR2 is YYNGEE. The CDR3 is 19 amino acids. Trimming cost V 3 bases and J 7 bases; bases outside gene matches: 22. CDR3 sequence reads: CASSEIPTPSGGPRGTQYF. Written as DNA, the CDR3 is TGTGCCAGCAGCGAGATCCCAACCCCGAGCGGGGGGCCAAGGGGGACCCAGTACTTC.

V gene TRBV10-2 combines with J gene TRBJ1-1; 9 nucleotides line up with TRBD1. After removal of 3 bases from V and 4 bases from J, the junction contained 9 bases not matched to a gene. CDR1 is WSHSY, CDR2 SAAADI, per germline. The CDR3 totals 16 residues. CDR3 DNA sequence: TGCGCCAGCAGTGAAGGGTCGGGACAGGGTATCACTGAAGCTTTCTTT. Its translation: CASSEGSGQGITEAFF.